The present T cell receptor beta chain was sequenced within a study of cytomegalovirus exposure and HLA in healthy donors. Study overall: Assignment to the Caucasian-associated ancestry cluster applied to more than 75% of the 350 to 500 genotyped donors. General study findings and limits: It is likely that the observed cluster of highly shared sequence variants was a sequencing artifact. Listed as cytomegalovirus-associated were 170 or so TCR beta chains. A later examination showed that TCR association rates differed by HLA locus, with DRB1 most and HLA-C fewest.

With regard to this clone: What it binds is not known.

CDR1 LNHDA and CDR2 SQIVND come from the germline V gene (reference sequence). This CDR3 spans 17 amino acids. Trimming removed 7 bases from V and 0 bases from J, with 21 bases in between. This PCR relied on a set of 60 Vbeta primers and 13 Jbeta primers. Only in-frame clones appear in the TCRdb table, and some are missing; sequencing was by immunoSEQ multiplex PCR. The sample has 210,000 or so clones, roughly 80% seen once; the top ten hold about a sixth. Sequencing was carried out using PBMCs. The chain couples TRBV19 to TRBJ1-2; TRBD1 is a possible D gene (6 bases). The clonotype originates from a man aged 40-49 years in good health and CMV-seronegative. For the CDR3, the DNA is TGTGCCAGTACCTCTATAGAGGTTAGGACAGCTAACTATGGCTACACCTTC. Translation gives CASTSIEVRTANYGYTF.